The T cell receptor beta chain under discussion was sequenced for a study of OX40 agonist ivuxolimab in advanced cancers. Study-wide background: Patients treated during dose escalation were battling hepatocellular carcinoma, melanoma, renal cell or head and neck cancer. With a range of roughly 23 to 79, age averaged about 59 years, and about 82% were male. Points from the study as a whole: The average count of expanded clones was higher among CD8+ T cells than among CD4+. Among the lowest levels of clonal expansion were found in partial responders at 0.1-3.0 mg/kg.

Trimming shortened V by 0 bases and J by 4 bases, and 17 bases separated the two germline ends. Germline values: CDR1 LNHNV, CDR2 YYDKDF (reference sequence). This CDR3 has 17 amino acids. Assay: immunoSEQ multiplex PCR; the TCRdb copy retains only in-frame clones and omits some. Of tens of thousands of clones listed, more than 85% were seen once; the top ten hold 2.5%. A word on this clone: Its antigen is currently unknown.

This TCR was recovered from an adult with an advanced solid tumor such as melanoma, head and neck, liver or kidney cancer. The rearrangement uses TRBV15 and TRBJ2-3; D might be TRBD1 (5 bases). Here the sequenced sample was CD4+ or CD8+ T cells sorted from blood, taken in a trial of the OX40 agonist ivuxolimab. CDR3 protein: CATSRDRQGKIADTQYF. CDR3 DNA sequence: TGTGCCACCAGCAGAGATCGGCAGGGAAAGATCGCAGATACGCAGTATTTT. Looking up the rest from reference TRBV15 and TRBJ2-3 gives the full variable domain: DAMVIQNPRYQVTQFGKPVTLSCSQTLNHNVMYWYQQKSSQAPKLLFHYYDKDFNNEADTPDNFQSRRPNTSFCFLDIRSPGLGDTAMYLCATSRDRQGKIADTQYFGPGTRLTVL.